This T cell receptor beta chain was identified during a study of early T cells in non-severe SARS-CoV-2 infection. Overall study context: Sequenced bulk RNA came from whole blood that was unsorted, and chains were unpaired.

This clonotype was found many times. Its specificity is unknown. Attachment of unique molecular identifiers to individual cDNA molecules was performed. TCRdb re-analysed the 5' RACE reads in MiXCR, keeping a single row per CDR3 protein. This table holds roughly 48,000 distinct CDR3 sequences, around 5.6% found once. Regarding the study as a whole: VDJdb matching skewed toward anti-spike CD8 responses, missing private and CD4 specificities.

What was sequenced was whole blood. The source of this sequence is an adult who was a healthcare worker with PCR-confirmed SARS-CoV-2 infection or an uninfected control (not recorded which).

The CDR3 loop is CASSLGTASTEAFF. The CDR3 DNA reads as TGTGCCAGCAGCTTAGGGACGGCGTCCACCGAAGCTTTCTTT. The chain is built from TRBV11-2 and TRBJ1-1, with D unclear. V was pared by 1 base and J by 8 bases, with 14 bases between. Germline V gene sequence: CDR1 SGHAT, CDR2 FQNNGV. The CDR3 runs 14 residues.